The rows below give T cell receptor beta chains drawn from one sample of a study of control samples from healthy donors and cancer patients. Clones were sequenced by immunoSEQ multiplex PCR, and TCRdb holds only the in-frame ones, with some missing. The sample yields 120,000 or so clones, around 86% seen once. Sequencing was carried out using blood. Receptor source: a man in his forties or fifties in good health. CDR3s include the opening cysteine and the closing phenylalanine or tryptophan. D genes are given only for firm matches. Clone size is not always given. Where it is, it says once, few, many or a class for expanded clones.

j_call v_call d_call clone_size cdr3_nt cdr3_aa
TRBJ2-7 TRBV5-1 TRBD1 . TGCGCCAGCAGCTGGACAGGGAGCTCCTACGAGCAGTACTTC CASSWTGSSYEQYF
TRBJ2-7 TRBV7-8 . . TGTGCCAGCAGCTTAGGCAGCTACGAGCAGTACTTC CASSLGSYEQYF
TRBJ2-2 TRBV4-1 . . TGCGCCAGCAAAGCCAACTGGGCCGGAGCGAACACCGGGGAGCTGTTTTTT CASKANWAGANTGELFF
TRBJ2-3 TRBV7-9 . . TGTGCCAGCAGCACAGGCTCAGGGAACACAGATACGCAGTATTTT CASSTGSGNTDTQYF
TRBJ1-3 TRBV18 . . TGTGCCAGCTCACCTGAGGGAAACACCATATATTTT CASSPEGNTIYF
TRBJ1-2 TRBV4-3 . . TGCGCCAGCAGCCAAGACGGATACTATGGCTACACCTTC CASSQDGYYGYTF
TRBJ1-6 TRBV3-1/TRBV3-2 . few TGTGCCAGCCGGGGGGCCGCCTTAAGCTCCTATAATTCACCCCTCCACTTT CASRGAALSSYNSPLHF
TRBJ1-3 TRBV6-5 . . TGTGCCAGCAGTTACCAAACCGAGGGAAACACCATATATTTT CASSYQTEGNTIYF
TRBJ1-4 TRBV30 . . TGTGCCTGGTCCCGGGGCGGAGTATCAAATGAAAAACTGTTTTTT CAWSRGGVSNEKLFF
TRBJ1-2 TRBV12-3/TRBV12-4 . . TGTGCCAGCAGTTACCATGGCTACACCTTC CASSYHGYTF
TRBJ2-3 TRBV6-2/TRBV6-3 . . TGTGCCAGCAGTTACTCGAATGTTCGCGGTGAAATATTCTACACAGATACGCAGTATTTT CASSYSNVRGEIFYTDTQYF
TRBJ1-2 TRBV5-4 TRBD1 . TGTGCCAGCAGCTTTCGGACAGGCTATGGCTACACCTTC CASSFRTGYGYTF
TRBJ1-2 TRBV30 TRBD1 . TGTGCCTGGACCGGACAGGGGATCGGTGGCTACACCTTC CAWTGQGIGGYTF
TRBJ2-7 TRBV10-3 . once TGTGCCATCAGTGACCCCGGTGGGACAAAGGCCTACGAGCAGTACTTC CAISDPGGTKAYEQYF
TRBJ1-2 TRBV5-1 . . TGCGCCAGCAGCTTCAGAGAGAGTGGCTACACCTTC CASSFRESGYTF
TRBJ1-5 TRBV4-3 TRBD1 . TGCGCCAGCAGCTCTACAGGGGACGGCAATCAGCCCCAGCATTTT CASSSTGDGNQPQHF
TRBJ2-5 TRBV10-2 TRBD1 . TGCGCCAGCAGCCGGGACAGGGGAGAGACCCAGTACTTC CASSRDRGETQYF
TRBJ2-5 TRBV19 . . TGTGCCAGTGGAGGGGGTTTAGAGACCCAGTACTTC CASGGGLETQYF
TRBJ2-5 TRBV7-9 . . TGTGCCAGCAGCTTAGGGGCGGGCGCCGGGGAGACCCAGTACTTC CASSLGAGAGETQYF
TRBJ2-5 TRBV7-3 . . TGTGCCAGCAGCCGCGGGACTTTGGAGACCCAGTACTTC CASSRGTLETQYF
TRBJ2-1 TRBV7-2 . . TGTGCCAGCAGCTTAGTTGGCCAGTGGAATGAGCAGTTCTTC CASSLVGQWNEQFF
TRBJ2-3 TRBV6-2/TRBV6-3 . . TGTGCCAGCAGTTACTCGAACATCTCCTGGGGGAATACGCAGTATTTT CASSYSNISWGNTQYF
TRBJ2-2 TRBV5-3 . . TGTGCCAGAAGCTTGGCCGGGGAGCTGTTTTTT CARSLAGELFF
TRBJ1-1 TRBV6-5 . . TGTGCCAGCAGTTACTCATGGAGCACTGAAGCTTTCTTT CASSYSWSTEAFF
TRBJ1-6 TRBV25-1 . once TGTGCCAGCAGTGACTTCCGCAGGGGAGGTAATTCACCCCTCCACTTT CASSDFRRGGNSPLHF
TRBJ1-2 TRBV28 . . TGTGCCAGCAGTTATCCCTCGTATGGCGCAGGCACCTTC CASSYPSYGAGTF
TRBJ2-1 TRBV7-9 TRBD2 . TGTGCCAGCAGAACCGGACTAGCGGGGGGGCCGAGTTACAATGAGCAGTTCTTC CASRTGLAGGPSYNEQFF
TRBJ1-5 TRBV9 TRBD1 . TGTGCCAGCAGCGAACTTACCGGGACAGCTAGCAATCAGCCCCAGCATTTT CASSELTGTASNQPQHF
TRBJ1-4 TRBV27 . . TGTGCCAGCAGTTCATTCGGTCGAGGCAGGGGTGAAAAACTGTTTTTT CASSSFGRGRGEKLFF
TRBJ1-2 TRBV10-1 . once TGCGCCAGCACTACAGAACATTATGGCTACACCTTC CASTTEHYGYTF
TRBJ2-7 TRBV7-2 TRBD2 . TGTGCCAGCAGCTTTAGCGGGGGGCCCTCCTACGAGCAGTACTTC CASSFSGGPSYEQYF
TRBJ2-1 TRBV9 TRBD2 . TGTGCCAGCAGCCCCGGGGCTAGCGGGGCTTACAATGAGCAGTTCTTC CASSPGASGAYNEQFF
TRBJ2-1 TRBV7-8 . . TGTGCCAGCAGCTTTCAGGGAAGCTTCTACAATGAGCAGTTCTTC CASSFQGSFYNEQFF
TRBJ1-1 TRBV2 . . TGTGCCAGCAGTGAGGCCTGGTACACTGAAGCTTTCTTT CASSEAWYTEAFF
TRBJ1-4 TRBV9 . . TGTGCCAGCAGCGTCGAGGGAGGTACAGTGGAAGAAAAACTGTTTTTT CASSVEGGTVEEKLFF
TRBJ2-5 TRBV2 TRBD1 . TGTGCCAGCAGGAGACAGGGGGTCCAAGAGACCCAGTACTTC CASRRQGVQETQYF
TRBJ2-1 TRBV11-2 TRBD2 . TGTGCCAGCCAAAGCTTAGATACTAGCGGGGGTGGTAATGAGCAGTTCTTC CASQSLDTSGGGNEQFF
TRBJ2-5 TRBV6-4 . few TGTGCCAGCAGTGACTGTTGGCTGCAAGAGACCCAGTACTTC CASSDCWLQETQYF
TRBJ2-2 TRBV6-5 TRBD1 . TGTGCCAGCAGGGCCGACAGGGGATACACCGGGGAGCTGTTTTTT CASRADRGYTGELFF
TRBJ1-6 TRBV10-2 TRBD1 . TGCGCCAGCAGTGAAGGGGCACAGGGGACCCTCCACTTT CASSEGAQGTLHF
TRBJ2-2 TRBV27 TRBD1 . TGTGCCAGCAGTTCTACAGGGGGCAGTACCGGGGAGCTGTTTTTT CASSSTGGSTGELFF
TRBJ1-3 TRBV5-1 TRBD1 . TGCGCCAGCAGCTCCAGGGGGCTTGGAAACACCATATATTTT CASSSRGLGNTIYF
TRBJ2-3 TRBV7-2 TRBD2 . TGTGCCAGCAGCTCATTAGCGGGGGAACTCACAGATACGCAGTATTTT CASSSLAGELTDTQYF
TRBJ1-5 TRBV21-1 . . TGTGCCAGCAGCAAAGCCAGGGGCCGGTTTCCGAGCAATCAGCCCCAGCATTTT CASSKARGRFPSNQPQHF
TRBJ1-2 TRBV4-3 . . TGCGCCAGCAGCCAAGTGGCAGGGCCCTATGGCTACACCTTC CASSQVAGPYGYTF
TRBJ1-6 TRBV12-3/TRBV12-4 . few TGTGCCAGCAACACAGGAGTAGATTCACCCCTCCACTTT CASNTGVDSPLHF
TRBJ2-7 TRBV9 . once TGTGCCAGCAGCCCATCGGCCGGGTACGAGCAGTACTTC CASSPSAGYEQYF
TRBJ2-7 TRBV18 . . TGTGCCAGCTCACCACGGGCGGAACGGACCAACTACGAGCAGTACTTC CASSPRAERTNYEQYF